What follows describes a single T cell receptor (beta chain). Its antigen is not known. Sample-barcoded 5' priming and a J-beta primer mix drove a second PCR of roughly 7 to 11 cycles. TCRdb reprocessed the 5' RACE reads with MiXCR, giving one entry per CDR3 protein. The table records some 930,000 distinct CDR3 sequences, 25% to 35% of them present only once. Germline CDR1 MNHEY, CDR2 SVGAGI. This CDR3 is 16 amino acids long. V lost 6 bases to trimming and J lost 4 bases; unmatched junction nucleotides: 9. Donor samples were obtained from healthy Caucasian individuals from Russia, aged roughly 6 to 90. The authors isolated at least 6 million PBMCs per sample. This sample was taken from a study of blood T cells in healthy people across ages. Study-wide points: Expanded clonotype changes were possibly confounded by unknown donor CMV status.

The sample was also linked to a second study, of T cells of mothers and their children.

This chain uses TRBV6-5 with TRBJ1-2; 12 bases fit TRBD1. What was sequenced was blood. The source of this sequence is a woman aged 40 to 49 in good health. The CDR3: CASRKEGTGGIYGYTF. The CDR3 DNA follows: TGTGCCAGCAGAAAAGAGGGGACAGGGGGCATCTATGGCTACACCTTC.